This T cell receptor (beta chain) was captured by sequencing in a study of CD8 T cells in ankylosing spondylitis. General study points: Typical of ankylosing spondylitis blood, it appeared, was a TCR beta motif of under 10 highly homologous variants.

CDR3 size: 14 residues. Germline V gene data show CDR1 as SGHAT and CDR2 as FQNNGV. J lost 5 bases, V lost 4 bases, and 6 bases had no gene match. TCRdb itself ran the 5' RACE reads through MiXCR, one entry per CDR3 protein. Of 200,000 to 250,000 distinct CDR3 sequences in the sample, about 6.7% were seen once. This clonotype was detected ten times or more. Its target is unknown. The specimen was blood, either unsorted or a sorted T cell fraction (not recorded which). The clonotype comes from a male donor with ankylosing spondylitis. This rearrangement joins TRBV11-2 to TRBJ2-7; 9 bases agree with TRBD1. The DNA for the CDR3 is TGTGCCAGCAGCTCTCGGACAGGGGTAAACGAGCAGTACTTC. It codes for CASSSRTGVNEQYF.